These T cell receptor beta chains were read from a single sample in a study of T cell responses to AZD1222 COVID-19 vaccine. Generated by immunoSEQ multiplex PCR, the TCRdb table keeps only in-frame clones and is missing some. Among under 25,000 clones listed, 80% to 85% were seen once. This specimen was peripheral blood, taken 28 days after the second AZD1222 dose. The receptor source for this set is an adult who received the AZD1222 COVID-19 vaccine. Both conserved end residues are part of each CDR3. Fields, in order: CDR3 DNA, CDR3 protein, clone size, J gene, D gene, V gene. A D gene is named only where the DNA matches it firmly. A clone size is listed for some rows: how often the clone was seen (once, few, many), or a class if it is expanded.

cdr3_nt: TGTGCCAGCAGTTTGCCCTCTGGAAACACCATATATTTT; cdr3_aa: CASSLPSGNTIYF; clone_size: NA; j_call: TRBJ1-3; d_call: NA; v_call: TRBV12-3/TRBV12-4
cdr3_nt: TGCGCCAGCAGTGAGCTGGCAGGGGCTAACTATGGCTACACCTTC; cdr3_aa: CASSELAGANYGYTF; clone_size: NA; j_call: TRBJ1-2; d_call: NA; v_call: TRBV10-2
cdr3_nt: TGCGCCAGCAGCCAAATGGGCGGGAGGGCCGAAGATACGCAGTATTTT; cdr3_aa: CASSQMGGRAEDTQYF; clone_size: NA; j_call: TRBJ2-3; d_call: TRBD2; v_call: TRBV4-1
cdr3_nt: TGTGCCAGCAGCCGACGGACAGGGGTGAACAATCAGCCCCAGCATTTT; cdr3_aa: CASSRRTGVNNQPQHF; clone_size: once; j_call: TRBJ1-5; d_call: TRBD1; v_call: TRBV11-2
cdr3_nt: TGTGCCAGCGCTGCAGGGGATGACTCCTACAATGAGCAGTTCTTC; cdr3_aa: CASAAGDDSYNEQFF; clone_size: NA; j_call: TRBJ2-1; d_call: NA; v_call: TRBV6-5
cdr3_nt: TGTGCCAGCAGCTTAGCGAGTGGGACTAACAATGAGCAGTTCTTC; cdr3_aa: CASSLASGTNNEQFF; clone_size: NA; j_call: TRBJ2-1; d_call: TRBD2; v_call: TRBV7-2
cdr3_nt: TGTGCCAGCAGTTGGGGTGGGGACACTGAAGCTTTCTTT; cdr3_aa: CASSWGGDTEAFF; clone_size: NA; j_call: TRBJ1-1; d_call: NA; v_call: TRBV12-3/TRBV12-4
cdr3_nt: TGTGCCAGTAAACCGACAGGCGGACTAGCGGGAGTCGGGGCCAACGTCCTGACTTTC; cdr3_aa: CASKPTGGLAGVGANVLTF; clone_size: NA; j_call: TRBJ2-6; d_call: TRBD2; v_call: TRBV19
cdr3_nt: TGTGCCAGCAGCGCATCTGATGGTCAGACCCAGTACTTC; cdr3_aa: CASSASDGQTQYF; clone_size: NA; j_call: TRBJ2-5; d_call: NA; v_call: TRBV9
cdr3_nt: TGTGCCAGCAGCTTATTTCACTCGATCACCGGGGAGCTGTTTTTT; cdr3_aa: CASSLFHSITGELFF; clone_size: NA; j_call: TRBJ2-2; d_call: NA; v_call: TRBV7-3
cdr3_nt: TGTGCCAGCAGTTTACTAGACAGCATTTATAGCAATCAGCCCCAGCATTTT; cdr3_aa: CASSLLDSIYSNQPQHF; clone_size: NA; j_call: TRBJ1-5; d_call: NA; v_call: TRBV28
cdr3_nt: TGTGCCAGCAGCGGAATGGGACAGGGACAAGAGACCCAGTACTTC; cdr3_aa: CASSGMGQGQETQYF; clone_size: few; j_call: TRBJ2-5; d_call: TRBD1; v_call: TRBV5-4
cdr3_nt: TGCGCCAGCAGCTTGGGGCGGAACACAGATACGCAGTATTTT; cdr3_aa: CASSLGRNTDTQYF; clone_size: NA; j_call: TRBJ2-3; d_call: NA; v_call: TRBV5-1
cdr3_nt: TGTGCCTGGAGCGGTAAAAGCAATCAGCCCCAGCATTTT; cdr3_aa: CAWSGKSNQPQHF; clone_size: NA; j_call: TRBJ1-5; d_call: NA; v_call: TRBV30
cdr3_nt: TGTGCCAGCAGCTCGACAGGGGGTTTCATGAACACTGAAGCTTTCTTT; cdr3_aa: CASSSTGGFMNTEAFF; clone_size: NA; j_call: TRBJ1-1; d_call: TRBD1; v_call: TRBV7-9
cdr3_nt: TGTGCCAGCAGCATCCAAGGGACTAGAGGGAGTGCAGATACGCAGTATTTT; cdr3_aa: CASSIQGTRGSADTQYF; clone_size: NA; j_call: TRBJ2-3; d_call: TRBD2; v_call: TRBV7-3
cdr3_nt: TGTGCCAGCAGCCAAGTCACAGGGGCCCCCTTGGTCAGTCAGTACTTC; cdr3_aa: CASSQVTGAPLVSQYF; clone_size: NA; j_call: TRBJ2-4; d_call: TRBD1; v_call: TRBV14
cdr3_nt: TGTGCCAGCAGTTACATAGAGAGGACCGGGGAGCTGTTTTTT; cdr3_aa: CASSYIERTGELFF; clone_size: NA; j_call: TRBJ2-2; d_call: NA; v_call: TRBV6-2/TRBV6-3
cdr3_nt: TGTGCCAGTCGTATAGCAGAGGGTCAGCCCCAGCATTTT; cdr3_aa: CASRIAEGQPQHF; clone_size: NA; j_call: TRBJ1-5; d_call: NA; v_call: TRBV19
cdr3_nt: TGTGCCAGCAGTATCCCGGGACAGGGGTCAAGAAACACCATATATTTT; cdr3_aa: CASSIPGQGSRNTIYF; clone_size: NA; j_call: TRBJ1-3; d_call: TRBD1; v_call: TRBV25-1
cdr3_nt: TGTGCCAGCACCCTGATAGGGGTTGGTGGCTACACCTTC; cdr3_aa: CASTLIGVGGYTF; clone_size: NA; j_call: TRBJ1-2; d_call: NA; v_call: TRBV6-6
cdr3_nt: TGTGCCAGCAGCTTGGGCCTAGCTTTCTACGAGCAGTACTTC; cdr3_aa: CASSLGLAFYEQYF; clone_size: NA; j_call: TRBJ2-7; d_call: NA; v_call: TRBV5-4
cdr3_nt: TGCAGCACGAAAGGACTAGCGGGCTCCTTGGGGCAGTTCTTC; cdr3_aa: CSTKGLAGSLGQFF; clone_size: NA; j_call: TRBJ2-1; d_call: TRBD2; v_call: TRBV29-1
cdr3_nt: TGTGCCAGCAGTGAAAAAGGGGGAAATGAAAAACTGTTTTTT; cdr3_aa: CASSEKGGNEKLFF; clone_size: NA; j_call: TRBJ1-4; d_call: NA; v_call: TRBV25-1
cdr3_nt: TGTGCCAGCAGTGAAAGGCCCTTCCGGGAGCGCGGAAAGTCCTACGAGCAGTACTTC; cdr3_aa: CASSERPFRERGKSYEQYF; clone_size: NA; j_call: TRBJ2-7; d_call: NA; v_call: TRBV2
cdr3_nt: TGTGCCAGCAGCTTAGCGTCCAGGGTCGGGGACAATGAGCAGTTCTTC; cdr3_aa: CASSLASRVGDNEQFF; clone_size: NA; j_call: TRBJ2-1; d_call: NA; v_call: TRBV7-9
cdr3_nt: TGTGCCAGCAGCTTTGGGACAGGGCGGAACACCGGGGAGCTGTTTTTT; cdr3_aa: CASSFGTGRNTGELFF; clone_size: NA; j_call: TRBJ2-2; d_call: TRBD1; v_call: TRBV5-6
cdr3_nt: TGTGCCAGCAGTGCTTTCGGTAACAATGAGCAGTTCTTC; cdr3_aa: CASSAFGNNEQFF; clone_size: NA; j_call: TRBJ2-1; d_call: NA; v_call: TRBV25-1
cdr3_nt: TGTGCCAGCTGCTTGAAAGGGGGCCGGTCGTCTCTTGGAGCCGAGACCCAGTACTTC; cdr3_aa: CASCLKGGRSSLGAETQYF; clone_size: NA; j_call: TRBJ2-5; d_call: TRBD1; v_call: TRBV14
cdr3_nt: TGTGCCACCAGTGATACCTCAGGGGATGGCTACACCTTC; cdr3_aa: CATSDTSGDGYTF; clone_size: NA; j_call: TRBJ1-2; d_call: NA; v_call: TRBV24-1
cdr3_nt: TGTGCCAGCAGCTTAACGGGGCTAGGTTCACCCCTCCACTTT; cdr3_aa: CASSLTGLGSPLHF; clone_size: NA; j_call: TRBJ1-6; d_call: NA; v_call: TRBV7-2
cdr3_nt: TGTGCCAGCACGAGGCTAGCGGGAAGATCGTCCTACGAGCAGTACTTC; cdr3_aa: CASTRLAGRSSYEQYF; clone_size: NA; j_call: TRBJ2-7; d_call: TRBD2; v_call: TRBV2
cdr3_nt: TGTGCCAGCAGCCCCCCCGGGCACGCGAACACCGGGGAGCTGTTTTTT; cdr3_aa: CASSPPGHANTGELFF; clone_size: NA; j_call: TRBJ2-2; d_call: NA; v_call: TRBV7-2
cdr3_nt: TGTGCCAGCAGCGTAGACAGGGACCAGCCCCAGCATTTT; cdr3_aa: CASSVDRDQPQHF; clone_size: NA; j_call: TRBJ1-5; d_call: NA; v_call: TRBV9
cdr3_nt: TGTGCCAGTAGTCGTTTCCCGGGACAGGGGGCCTACGAGCAGTACTTC; cdr3_aa: CASSRFPGQGAYEQYF; clone_size: NA; j_call: TRBJ2-7; d_call: TRBD1; v_call: TRBV19
cdr3_nt: TGTGCCAGCAGCTTAGATCCCCTAGCGGGCTCCACAGATACGCAGTATTTT; cdr3_aa: CASSLDPLAGSTDTQYF; clone_size: NA; j_call: TRBJ2-3; d_call: TRBD2; v_call: TRBV11-2
cdr3_nt: TGTGCCAGCAGTCTCGGGACGAGGAACACTGAAGCTTTCTTT; cdr3_aa: CASSLGTRNTEAFF; clone_size: NA; j_call: TRBJ1-1; d_call: NA; v_call: TRBV6-2/TRBV6-3
cdr3_nt: TGTGCCAGCTCACCACAGGGACAGGGGCCCTGGGAGCAGTACTTC; cdr3_aa: CASSPQGQGPWEQYF; clone_size: NA; j_call: TRBJ2-7; d_call: TRBD1; v_call: TRBV18
cdr3_nt: TGTGCCAGCGGTCTGGGCGGAAACACCATATATTTT; cdr3_aa: CASGLGGNTIYF; clone_size: once; j_call: TRBJ1-3; d_call: NA; v_call: TRBV27
cdr3_nt: TGTGCCAGCAGCCCGGGTGGAGCGGGAGGCTACCTCTACAATGAGCAGTTCTTC; cdr3_aa: CASSPGGAGGYLYNEQFF; clone_size: once; j_call: TRBJ2-1; d_call: TRBD2; v_call: TRBV5-4
cdr3_nt: TGTGCCAGCTCACAGGGGGAATCTGGGGCCAACGTCCTGACTTTC; cdr3_aa: CASSQGESGANVLTF; clone_size: NA; j_call: TRBJ2-6; d_call: NA; v_call: TRBV18
cdr3_nt: TGTGCCAGCAGCTTAGAACTGTCCGGGGAGCTGTTTTTT; cdr3_aa: CASSLELSGELFF; clone_size: NA; j_call: TRBJ2-2; d_call: NA; v_call: TRBV11-2
cdr3_nt: TGTGCCAGCAGCCCCCAGAGGCGTACCACCGGGGAGCTGTTTTTT; cdr3_aa: CASSPQRRTTGELFF; clone_size: NA; j_call: TRBJ2-2; d_call: NA; v_call: TRBV9
cdr3_nt: TGCGCCAGCAGACCCGGGACAGGGGACACTGAAGCTTTCTTT; cdr3_aa: CASRPGTGDTEAFF; clone_size: once; j_call: TRBJ1-1; d_call: TRBD1; v_call: TRBV5-1
cdr3_nt: TGTGCCAGCAGCTCCTCTGTCGCGGGGGAGGCCGAGCAGTACTTC; cdr3_aa: CASSSSVAGEAEQYF; clone_size: NA; j_call: TRBJ2-7; d_call: TRBD2; v_call: TRBV28
cdr3_nt: TGTGCCAGCAGCCAAGTGGCCAGCTTGCGTGCTTTCTTT; cdr3_aa: CASSQVASLRAFF; clone_size: NA; j_call: TRBJ1-1; d_call: NA; v_call: TRBV14
cdr3_nt: TGCAGCGTTGCAACAGGGTCCAGGTACAATGAGCAGTTCTTC; cdr3_aa: CSVATGSRYNEQFF; clone_size: few; j_call: TRBJ2-1; d_call: NA; v_call: TRBV29-1